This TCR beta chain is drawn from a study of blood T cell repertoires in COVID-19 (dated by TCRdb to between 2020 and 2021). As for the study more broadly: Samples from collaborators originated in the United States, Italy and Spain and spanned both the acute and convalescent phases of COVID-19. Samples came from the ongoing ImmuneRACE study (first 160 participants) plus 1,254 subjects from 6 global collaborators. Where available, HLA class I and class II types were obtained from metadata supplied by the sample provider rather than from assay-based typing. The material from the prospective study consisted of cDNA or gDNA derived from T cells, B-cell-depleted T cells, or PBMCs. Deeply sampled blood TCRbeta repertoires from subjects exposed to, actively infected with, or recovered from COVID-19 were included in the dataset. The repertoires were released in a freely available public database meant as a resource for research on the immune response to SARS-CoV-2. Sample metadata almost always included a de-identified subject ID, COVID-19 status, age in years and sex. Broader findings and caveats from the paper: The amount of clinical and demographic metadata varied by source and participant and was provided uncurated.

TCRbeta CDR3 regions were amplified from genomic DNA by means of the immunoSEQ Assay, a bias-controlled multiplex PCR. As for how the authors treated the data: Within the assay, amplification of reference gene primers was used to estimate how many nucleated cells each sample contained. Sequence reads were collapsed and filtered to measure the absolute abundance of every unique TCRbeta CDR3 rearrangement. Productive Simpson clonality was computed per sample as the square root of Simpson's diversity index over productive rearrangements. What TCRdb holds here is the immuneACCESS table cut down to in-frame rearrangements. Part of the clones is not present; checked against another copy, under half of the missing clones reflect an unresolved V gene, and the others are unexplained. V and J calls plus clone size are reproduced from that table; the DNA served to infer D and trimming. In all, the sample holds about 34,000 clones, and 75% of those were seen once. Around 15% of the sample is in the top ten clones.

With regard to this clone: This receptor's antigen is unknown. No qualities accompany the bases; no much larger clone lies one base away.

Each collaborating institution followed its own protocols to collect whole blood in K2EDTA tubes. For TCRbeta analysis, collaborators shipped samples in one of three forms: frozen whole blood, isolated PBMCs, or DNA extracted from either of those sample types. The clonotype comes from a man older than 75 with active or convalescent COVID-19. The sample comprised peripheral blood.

The nucleotide sequence reads TGTGCCAGCAGCCCGACAGGGACCACTAATGAAAAACTGTTTTTT. It specifies CASSPTGTTNEKLFF. This chain is built from TRBV9 and TRBJ1-4; the central 7 bases match TRBD1. Trimming accounts for 4 bases at V and 2 bases at J, while the number of junction bases matched to no gene is 5. Counted from cysteine to phenylalanine, this CDR3 has 15 amino acids. The retained sequence is limited to the CDR3, 45 bases, with the frame set at the first base. From the germline V gene, CDR1 is SGDLS and CDR2 is YYNGEE.